The clone carrying this TCR beta chain occurred a few times. As yet, its antigen is unknown. It was with unique molecular identifiers that the TCRbeta library was prepared. TCRdb re-analysed the PCR reads in MiXCR, keeping a single row per CDR3 protein. The sample has about 610,000 distinct CDR3 sequences, roughly a quarter seen once. These data are taken from a study of T-cell reconstitution after alpha-beta-depleted transplantation in children. Study-level results: About two months after transplant, alpha-beta T cells reportedly came from several hundred expanded graft clones. Surviving recipient cells, namely T cells and thymic progenitors, were the source of high day-60 TCRbeta diversity in some patients.

V lost 6 bases, J lost 0 bases, and 14 bases stayed unmatched. The V gene's germline CDR1 is MNHEY and CDR2 SVGEGT. The CDR3 contains 18 residues. The chain uses TRBV6-2 or TRBV6-3 and TRBJ2-1, with TRBD2 matching over 7 bases. The sequence came from a boy in the first two years of life with Wiskott-Aldrich syndrome, due to receive a stem cell transplant. The starting material was PBMCs, obtained before TCRalphabeta/CD19-depleted stem cell transplant. The CDR3 region is CASSYEAPGTNSYNEQFF. CDR3 nucleotide sequence: TGTGCCAGCAGCTACGAGGCACCCGGGACTAACTCCTACAATGAGCAGTTCTTC.